Presented here are 10 T cell receptor beta chains from one specimen sequenced in a study of cytomegalovirus exposure and HLA in healthy donors. Researchers ran the PCR with 60 Vbeta and 13 Jbeta primers. The table came from immunoSEQ multiplex PCR; TCRdb's copy has only in-frame clones and leaves some out. The sample lists about 96,000 clones, 60% to 80% seen once, with roughly 3.2% in the top ten. Source material: PBMCs. These TCRs come from a man aged 55 to 70 in good health and CMV-seronegative.

This sequence joins TRBV28 and TRBJ2-2, with D perhaps matching TRBD2 (5 bases). This CDR3 is 15 amino acids long. From germline, CDR1 is MDHEN and CDR2 SYDVKM. The V and J ends lost 4 bases and 2 bases respectively, with 11 bases between them. This chain's CDR3 is CASSWERSNTGELFF. The DNA of the CDR3 is TGTGCCAGCAGTTGGGAGCGGTCAAACACCGGGGAGCTGTTTTTT. Supplemented by reference TRBV28 and TRBJ2-2, the full variable domain reads DVKVTQSSRYLVKRTGEKVFLECVQDMDHENMFWYRQDPGLGLRLIYFSYDVKMKEKGDIPEGYSVSREKKERFSLILESASTNQTSMYLCASSWERSNTGELFFGEGSRLTVL.

The J gene is TRBJ2-5, the V gene TRBV11-1; 10 bases match TRBD2. The CDR3 is made up of 16 amino acids. Trimming took 3 bases from V and 1 from J; bases not matched to a gene: 5. Germline lookup yields CDR1 SGHAT and CDR2 FQDESV (reference sequence). The CDR3 DNA sequence: TGTGCCAGCAGCTTCCGTAGCGGGGGGTTCCAAGAGACCCAGTACTTC. The encoded protein is CASSFRSGGFQETQYF.

The chain is built from TRBV5-1 and TRBJ2-1; the match to TRBD2 covers 8 bases. With 4 bases clipped from V and 3 bases from J, the junction kept 3 bases outside the gene matches. The CDR3 totals 14 residues. CDR1 SGHRS and CDR2 YFSETQ come from the germline V gene. CDR3 loop: CASSVSGNYNEQFF. CDR3 nucleotide sequence: TGCGCCAGCAGCGTTAGCGGGAACTACAATGAGCAGTTCTTC. Full variable domain (rest looked up from reference TRBV5-1 and TRBJ2-1): KAGVTQTPRYLIKTRGQQVTLSCSPISGHRSVSWYQQTPGQGLQFLFEYFSETQRNKGNFPGRFSGRQFSNSRSEMNVSTLELGDSALYLCASSVSGNYNEQFFGPGTRLTVL.

The rearrangement joins TRBV11-2 to TRBJ2-5, with D unclear. V dropped 1 base and J dropped 1 base, with 7 bases sitting between them. From germline, CDR1 is SGHAT and CDR2 FQNNGV. The CDR3 has 14 residues. The CDR3 loop is CASSLVLAQETQYF. DNA for the CDR3: TGTGCCAGCAGCTTAGTTTTAGCCCAAGAGACCCAGTACTTC.

This clone was seen a handful of times. The V and J genes are TRBV10-1 and TRBJ2-7, with TRBD2 matching over 7 bases. The CDR3 is 15 residues long. J lost 5 bases, V lost 0 bases, and 7 bases had no gene match. Germline V gene lookup returns CDR1 WNHNN and CDR2 SYGVQD (reference sequence). Written as DNA, the CDR3 is TGCGCCAGCAGTGAGTCTCTTGCGGGAGATAACGAGCAGTACTTC. Its translation: CASSESLAGDNEQYF.

CDR3 in amino acids: CARVSPLTSGYLTDTQYF. CDR3 bases: TGTGCCAGAGTAAGTCCCTTGACTAGCGGCTATCTCACAGATACGCAGTATTTT. V usage is TRBV2 and J usage is TRBJ2-3, with 9 bases lining up with TRBD2. V shed 9 bases and J 2 bases; nucleotides not matched to a gene: 18. Germline CDR1 and CDR2: SNHLY and FYNNEI. The CDR3 runs 18 residues.

Remarks on this clone: Other nucleotide sequences from this sample produce the same CDR3. V gene TRBV9 combines with J gene TRBJ2-5, with 7 bases identical to TRBD2. Germline V gene data show CDR1 as SGDLS and CDR2 as YYNGEE. V lost 3 bases to trimming and J lost 5 bases; unmatched junction nucleotides: 7. This CDR3 spans 14 amino acids. The CDR3 is CASSAGGRGETQYF. CDR3 sequence (DNA): TGTGCCAGCAGCGCCGGGGGGAGAGGGGAGACCCAGTACTTC.

The chain couples TRBV19 to TRBJ1-2; weak D call: TRBD1 (5 bases). The V and J ends lost 3 bases and 7 bases respectively, with 12 bases between them. CDR3 length: 13 amino acids. Germline assignment: CDR1 LNHDA and CDR2 SQIVND (reference sequence). Here the CDR3 reads CASSIVRVGGYTF. The DNA for the CDR3 is TGTGCCAGTAGTATCGTCAGGGTGGGTGGCTACACCTTC.

The chain joins TRBV28 to TRBJ1-2; tentatively, D is TRBD1 (5 bases). This CDR3 region has 14 residues. Per germline, CDR1 MDHEN and CDR2 SYDVKM. The germline V and J ends were trimmed by 1 base and 2 bases, with 8 bases remaining between them. CDR3 nucleotides: TGTGCCAGCAGTTTATTTCCAGGGAACTATGGCTACACCTTC. The encoded protein is CASSLFPGNYGYTF.

This clone was detected a few times. The chain carries TRBV5-4 and TRBJ1-4; D is uncertain. Germline V lookup: CDR1 SGHNT, CDR2 YYREEE (reference sequence). The length of the CDR3 is 16 residues. V gave up 2 bases and J gave up 0 bases, with 11 bases separating them. The chain's CDR3 is CASSFGGSSTNEKLFF. The CDR3 bases are TGTGCCAGCAGCTTTGGCGGCAGTTCAACTAATGAAAAACTGTTTTTT. The full variable domain, its missing parts supplied by reference TRBV5-4 and TRBJ1-4, is ETGVTQSPTHLIKTRGQQVTLRCSSQSGHNTVSWYQQALGQGPQFIFQYYREEENGRGNFPPRFSGLQFPNYSSELNVNALELDDSALYLCASSFGGSSTNEKLFFGSGTQLSVL.